This TCR beta chain is from a study of cytomegalovirus exposure and HLA in healthy donors. Findings and limits, study-wide: When a later analysis compared HLA-associated TCR beta chains with equally common others, the HLA-associated chains turned out to be more clonally expanded and to have lower generation probabilities. Overall, approximately 150 TCR beta chains were annotated as cytomegalovirus-associated. When analyzed later, the rates of TCR association showed variation by HLA locus, with DRB1 the most and HLA-C the fewest.

Vbeta (60) and Jbeta (13) primers were used in the PCR. Some clones are missing from TCRdb's copy, which holds only in-frame ones; the method was immunoSEQ multiplex PCR. The sample lists some 240,000 clones, approximately 82% occurring once. Sampled while nominally healthy, donors likely had unrecorded immune exposures. This CDR3 spans 14 amino acids. The germline V gene encodes CDR1 MNHEY and CDR2 SMNVEV (reference sequence). Deletions cut 4 bases from V and 3 bases from J, with 10 bases between. This clone was recorded only once. The antigen is not known. The sample comprised PBMCs. The chain uses TRBV27 and TRBJ2-1; possibly TRBD1 for D (5 bases). The clonotype originates from a male donor in good health and CMV-seronegative. The CDR3 nucleotides read TGTGCCAGCAGTTCCGACAGAGTCTACAATGAGCAGTTCTTC. Its translation: CASSSDRVYNEQFF.